The 30 T cell receptor beta chains presented below share a single source sample, sequenced in a study of T cells after yellow fever vaccination. TCRdb itself ran the 5' RACE reads through MiXCR, one entry per CDR3 protein. The table lists a few hundred thousand distinct CDR3 sequences, approximately 3.6% of them singletons. The starting material was PBMCs, obtained 15 days after the yellow fever booster vaccination. These receptors were collected from a man between 18 and 35 years old who received the YFV17D yellow fever vaccine.

This rearrangement joins TRBV5-6 to TRBJ1-5; D gene ambiguous. Deletions cut 4 bases from V and 7 bases from J, with 15 bases between. Germline V gives CDR1 SGHDT, CDR2 YYEEEE. This CDR3 spans 14 amino acids. The CDR3 coding sequence is TGTGCCAGCAGCCCCCGATCGTCCCGGCAGCCCCAGCATTTT. This encodes CASSPRSSRQPQHF.

This clonotype was seen many times. This chain uses TRBV5-5 with TRBJ2-2, with D possibly matching TRBD2 (5 bases). This CDR3 spans 14 amino acids. Germline CDR1 is SGHKS and CDR2 is YYEKEE (reference sequence). V lost 5 bases to trimming and J lost 0 bases, with 8 bases between them. The CDR3 spells CASRRVSNTGELFF. DNA for the CDR3: TGTGCCAGCAGGCGGGTCTCGAACACCGGGGAGCTGTTTTTT.

This clonotype came up many times. The J gene is TRBJ2-1, the V gene TRBV6-6; possibly TRBD2 for D (6 bases). CDR1 is MNHNY, CDR2 SVGAGI, per germline (reference sequence). The V and J ends lost 7 bases and 6 bases respectively, with 13 bases between them. CDR3 length equals 13 residues. The CDR3 loop reads CASITGGFNEQFF. The CDR3 DNA sequence: TGTGCCAGCATCACCGGGGGTTTCAATGAGCAGTTCTTC.

This clonotype was detected ten times or more. The CDR3 loop reads CASSYRGSGYGYTF. For the CDR3, the DNA is TGTGCCAGCAGCTACAGGGGTAGCGGCTATGGCTACACCTTC. The chain is built from TRBV6-5 and TRBJ1-2; 7 nucleotides match TRBD1. The CDR3 is 14 residues long. Per the germline V gene, CDR1 is MNHEY and CDR2 is SVGAGI. V shed 6 bases and J 4 bases; nucleotides not matched to a gene: 8.

This clonotype was recorded at least ten times. This chain connects TRBV7-2 to TRBJ2-2, with 7 bases lining up with TRBD2. V dropped 1 base and J dropped 0; count of bases not matched to a gene: 2. Germline-derived CDR1 and CDR2 are SGHTA and FQGNSA. CDR3 size: 16 residues. CDR3 DNA sequence: TGTGCCAGCAGCTTAGTGGCGGGAGCGAACACCGGGGAGCTGTTTTTT. Translated: CASSLVAGANTGELFF.

This clonotype was observed many times. The junction shows a germline mismatch at one end, possibly a read error. V gene TRBV2 combines with J gene TRBJ2-5; D may be TRBD1 (6 bases). From germline, CDR1 is SNHLY and CDR2 FYNNEI. This CDR3 spans 13 amino acids. The chain's CDR3 is CASTEQGRETQYF. DNA for the CDR3: TGTGCCAGCACTGAACAGGGACGGGAGACCCAGTACTTC.

The CDR3 bases are TGTGCCATCAGTGAGTCGTCGGACTTATCCTACGAGCAGTACTTC. It encodes CAISESSDLSYEQYF. The V and J genes are TRBV10-3 and TRBJ2-7; the D gene is possibly TRBD2 (5 bases). CDR1 is ENHRY and CDR2 is SYGVKD in the germline V gene. V gave up 0 bases and J gave up 1 base, with 10 bases separating them. The CDR3 has 15 amino acids.

This clonotype has a count of ten or more. The chain joins TRBV30 to TRBJ2-3, with TRBD1 identical over 7 bases. Germline V gives CDR1 GTSNPN, CDR2 SVGIG (reference sequence). The J segment lost 1 base and the V segment lost 2 bases, leaving 0 bases of the junction unmatched. CDR3 length: 13 amino acids. The CDR3 loop reads CAWSQGGTDTQYF. The CDR3 DNA reads TGTGCCTGGAGTCAGGGGGGCACAGATACGCAGTATTTT.

This clonotype was found a few times. This chain links TRBV5-4 with TRBJ2-5, with D perhaps assigned TRBD1 or TRBD2 (5 bases each). The V gene lost 5 bases and the J gene lost 0 bases, with 17 bases spanning the gap. The V gene's germline CDR1 is SGHNT and CDR2 YYREEE (reference sequence). The CDR3 is 16 residues long. CDR3 residues: CASRPGTTTYQETQYF. The DNA for the CDR3 is TGTGCCAGCAGGCCCGGGACCACAACGTACCAAGAGACCCAGTACTTC.

This clonotype was found many times. The chain recombines TRBV4-3 with TRBJ2-7; D unclear. Germline V CDR1 and CDR2: LGHNA, YSLEER. V was shortened by 3 bases and J by 3 bases, with 15 bases between the two germline ends. CDR3 length: 15 residues. The CDR3 protein is CASSQGKGPNYEQYF. The CDR3 DNA follows: TGCGCCAGCAGCCAGGGAAAAGGGCCTAACTACGAGCAGTACTTC.

This clonotype occurred many times. The chain joins TRBV6-1 to TRBJ1-1; 7 nucleotides match TRBD1. V lost 1 base and J lost 5; bases outside the gene matches: 7. The CDR3 length is 15 residues. From germline, CDR1 is MNHNS and CDR2 SASEGT. As DNA, the CDR3 is TGTGCCAGCAGTGAAGTTAGACAGGGAGGGACTGAAGCTTTCTTT. Translating it yields CASSEVRQGGTEAFF.

This clonotype was counted at least ten times. The chain joins TRBV7-2 to TRBJ1-2, with D hard to call. This CDR3 region has 15 residues. Germline CDR1 is SGHTA and CDR2 is FQGNSA. Trimming pared 0 bases from V and 4 bases from J, leaving 12 bases between. The CDR3, as DNA: TGTGCCAGCAGCTTAGCGCGCAGCCATGCCTATGGCTACACCTTC. Its translation: CASSLARSHAYGYTF.

This clonotype occurred many times. The rearrangement joins TRBV7-8 to TRBJ1-1; D is unclear. The CDR3 spans 15 residues. Germline CDR1 is SGHVS and CDR2 is FQNEAQ. V lost 1 base to trimming and J lost 0 bases, with 9 bases between them. In DNA, the CDR3 is TGTGCCAGCAGCTTAGTTAGCCTGTTGAACACTGAAGCTTTCTTT. Its translation is CASSLVSLLNTEAFF.

In its sample, this clonotype was seen many times. The V and J genes are TRBV7-8 and TRBJ2-3, with 8 positions matching TRBD1. Germline CDR1 reads SGHVS; CDR2 reads FQNEAQ. The CDR3 loop spans 16 amino acids. V trimming: 1 base; J trimming: 2 bases; junction bases outside the gene matches: 5. This CDR3 is CASSLDQDRATDTQYF. The CDR3 DNA is TGTGCCAGCAGCTTAGACCAGGACAGGGCCACAGATACGCAGTATTTT.

This clonotype was recorded at least ten times. The CDR3 nucleotides are TGTGCCAGCAGCCCCTGGACTAGTGTCGACGAGCAGTACTTC. Amino acids: CASSPWTSVDEQYF. V and J are TRBV7-9 and TRBJ2-7; TRBD2 matches at 7 bases. After removal of 5 bases from V and 5 bases from J, the junction contained 9 bases not matched to a gene. The germline gives CDR1 SEHNR, CDR2 FQNEAQ (reference sequence). The CDR3 covers 14 residues.

This clonotype was counted many times. The chain recombines TRBV7-2 with TRBJ2-7; 9 bases align to TRBD1. The CDR3 is 16 residues long. Per the germline V gene, CDR1 is SGHTA and CDR2 is FQGNSA. V shed 2 bases, J shed 2 bases, and the junction held 7 bases outside the gene matches. The CDR3 DNA sequence: TGTGCCAGCAGCTTAAGTGGGACAGGGATCCCCTACGAGCAGTACTTC. Residues: CASSLSGTGIPYEQYF.

This clonotype has ten or more counts. The V and J genes are TRBV5-1 and TRBJ2-5; D is perhaps TRBD1 (5 bases). CDR3 length: 15 amino acids. Germline CDR1 SGHRS, CDR2 YFSETQ. V lost 1 base to trimming and J lost 0 bases, with 10 bases between them. DNA for the CDR3: TGCGCCAGCAGCTTGCAGGGCCCGCACCAAGAGACCCAGTACTTC. Residues: CASSLQGPHQETQYF.

This clonotype occurred many times. The CDR3 loop reads CASSSQGTVQETQYF. DNA of the CDR3: TGCGCCAGCAGCTCACAGGGAACAGTCCAGGAGACCCAGTACTTC. The chain couples TRBV5-1 to TRBJ2-5, with D maybe TRBD1 (6 bases). The germline V gene has CDR1 SGHRS and CDR2 YFSETQ. V gave up 3 bases and J gave up 5 bases, with 17 bases separating them. This CDR3 has 15 amino acids.

This clonotype was counted between two and nine times. The chain is built from TRBV7-3 and TRBJ1-2; 7 bases match TRBD1. CDR1 and CDR2 from the germline V gene are SGHTA and FQGTGA. V shed 6 bases, J shed 3 bases, and the junction held 10 bases outside the gene matches. The CDR3 covers 15 residues. CDR3 in DNA: TGTGCCAGCAGGAAAACCGACGGGACAGACTATGGCTACACCTTC. Protein: CASRKTDGTDYGYTF. Complete variable domain (other parts from reference TRBV7-3 and TRBJ1-2): GAGVSQTPSNKVTEKGKYVELRCDPISGHTALYWYRQSLGQGPEFLIYFQGTGAADDSGLPNDRFFAVRPEGSVSTLKIQRTERGDSAVYLCASRKTDGTDYGYTFGSGTRLTVV.

This clonotype was seen repeatedly, ten times or more. J is TRBJ1-2 and V is TRBV7-8; D is undetermined. V gave up 2 bases and J gave up 0 bases, with 13 bases separating them. CDR1 and CDR2 (germline): SGHVS, FQNEAQ. This CDR3 contains 16 residues. The CDR3 reads CASSLSAAVSNYGYTF. CDR3 nucleotides: TGTGCCAGCAGCTTATCAGCTGCGGTGTCTAACTATGGCTACACCTTC.

This clonotype was counted ten times or more. As DNA, the CDR3 is TGTGCCAGCAGCCCGCTGGGCGCAGGGGGGTTCAATGAGCAGTTCTTC. It yields the protein CASSPLGAGGFNEQFF. This chain uses TRBV11-3 with TRBJ2-1; D may be TRBD1 (7 bases). This CDR3 comprises 16 residues. V lost 5 bases to trimming and J lost 6 bases, with 20 bases between them. Germline values: CDR1 SGHNT, CDR2 YENEEA.

V and J are TRBV4-3 and TRBJ1-1, with D unclear. The length of the CDR3 is 15 residues. Trimming removed 0 bases at V and 0 bases at J, with 8 bases between. Germline V gene sequence: CDR1 LGHNA, CDR2 YSLEER. The CDR3 sequence: CASSQDPAMNTEAFF. The CDR3 region has the DNA TGCGCCAGCAGCCAAGACCCGGCGATGAACACTGAAGCTTTCTTT.

This clonotype was seen ten or more times. The rearrangement uses TRBV12-3 or TRBV12-4 and TRBJ2-5; D possibly uses TRBD1 or TRBD2 (5 bases each). V was trimmed by 3 bases and J by 6 bases, leaving 11 bases between them. The length of the CDR3 is 13 residues. The CDR3 spells CASSLGVGKTQYF. Written as DNA, the CDR3 is TGTGCCAGCAGTTTGGGGGTGGGGAAGACCCAGTACTTC.

This clonotype was picked up many times. V and J are TRBV3-1 and TRBJ2-3, with TRBD2 matching over 9 bases. From germline, CDR1 is LGHDT and CDR2 YNNKEL (reference sequence). This CDR3 spans 17 amino acids. V was clipped by 2 bases and J by 3 bases; unmatched bases: 9. Here the CDR3 reads CASSQPFIAGETDTQYF. CDR3 DNA: TGTGCCAGCAGCCAACCTTTTATAGCGGGGGAGACAGATACGCAGTATTTT.

At least ten counts were recorded for this clonotype. This chain uses TRBV4-2 with TRBJ2-1; TRBD2 matches 15 bases. The CDR3 sequence is 15 residues long. Germline CDR1 reads LGHNA; CDR2 reads YNFKEQ. J was trimmed by 10 bases and V by 7 bases; bases with no gene match: 8. This CDR3 is CASTRTSGGEGEQFF. CDR3 bases: TGTGCCAGCACCAGGACTAGCGGGGGGGAAGGGGAGCAGTTCTTC.

At least ten counts were recorded for this clonotype. This chain connects TRBV7-7 to TRBJ2-1; D ambiguous. The length of the CDR3 is 13 residues. Per the germline V gene, CDR1 is SSHAT and CDR2 is FNYEAQ (reference sequence). Trimming left V 3 bases short and J 6 bases short, with 9 bases between. The CDR3 spells CASSLHNSNEQFF. The CDR3 DNA sequence: TGTGCCAGCAGCTTGCACAACTCCAATGAGCAGTTCTTC.

At least ten counts were recorded for this clonotype. The V gene is TRBV5-1, the J gene TRBJ2-2; TRBD2 agrees at 7 bases. Germline CDR1 and CDR2: SGHRS and YFSETQ. The CDR3 has 17 amino acids. Trimming at V came to 5 bases and at J to 2 bases, leaving 12 bases not matched to a gene. The CDR3 nucleotides read TGCGCCAGCAGTTGGCCCCCGGGACTAACAAACACCGGGGAGCTGTTTTTT. Its translation: CASSWPPGLTNTGELFF.

This clonotype came up many times. The rearrangement links TRBV12-3 or TRBV12-4 to TRBJ1-4; D call uncertain. The CDR3 has 14 residues. V was shortened by 5 bases and J by 4 bases, with 11 bases between the two germline ends. CDR3 region: CASSRASGNEKLFF. The CDR3 region has the DNA TGTGCCAGCAGTAGGGCGTCCGGTAATGAAAAACTGTTTTTT.

The chain links TRBV7-6 to TRBJ2-6, with no clear D. The CDR3 covers 14 residues. Trimming pared 5 bases from V and 1 base from J, leaving 6 bases between. Germline CDR1 is SGHVS and CDR2 is FNYEAQ. CDR3 in amino acids: CASSRRSGANVLTF. The CDR3, as DNA: TGTGCCAGCAGCCGTCGGTCTGGGGCCAACGTCCTGACTTTC.

This clonotype occurred many times. CDR3 DNA sequence: TGCGCCAGCAGCCAATATGGGGGAATCTACACCTTC. Translation: CASSQYGGIYTF. V and J are TRBV4-3 and TRBJ1-2; tentative D call: TRBD1 (5 bases). The CDR3 is 12 amino acids. The V end lost 2 bases, the J end lost 10 bases, and 11 bases lay between the germline ends. CDR1 and CDR2 (germline): LGHNA, YSLEER.